The sequence of this TCR beta chain was determined in a study of T cell changes during pregnancy in multiple sclerosis. This clone was observed a handful of times. Profiled with immunoSEQ multiplex PCR; TCRdb holds only in-frame clones, not every one. The sample holds some 100,000 clones; 94% are singletons and the top ten take approximately 0.97%. Losses at the gene ends were 6 bases for V and 5 bases for J; bases not matched to a gene: 5. Germline-derived CDR1 and CDR2 are MNHEY and SMNVEV (reference sequence). This CDR3 contains 13 residues. The sample in question was peripheral blood, obtained before pregnancy. The clonotype was recovered from a female donor with multiple sclerosis, enrolled in a pregnancy study. J is TRBJ2-7 and V is TRBV27, with 9 nucleotides matching TRBD1. The CDR3 DNA reads TGTGCCAGCAGCCGGGACAGGGCTGACGAGCAGTACTTC. Translation gives CASSRDRADEQYF.